The text below deals with one T cell receptor (beta chain). The data stem from a study of shared clonotypes between healthy human individuals. Assay: immunoSEQ multiplex PCR; the TCRdb copy retains only in-frame clones and omits some. Altogether under 600,000 clones are present, 95% to 98% being singletons, with the ten largest covering 0.3%. Naive CD8 cells comprised CD45RO-negative, CCR7-positively selected cells, excluding terminally differentiated effector memory CD45RA+ cells. This CDR3 contains 13 residues. The germline V gene has CDR1 SQVTM and CDR2 ANQGSEA. With 5 bases removed from V and 3 bases from J, the gap between germline ends came to 14 bases.

This chain connects TRBV29-1 to TRBJ2-7; D tentatively reads TRBD1 or TRBD2 (5 bases each). The sequence came from a man younger than 40 in good health. The sample comprised naive CD8+ T cells sorted from blood. CDR3: CSVSGPGNYEQYF. The CDR3 DNA sequence: TGCAGCGTTTCGGGGCCAGGGAACTACGAGCAGTACTTC.